The 28 T cell receptor beta chains below come from one sample, sequenced in a study of cytotoxic CD8 clonotypes in ibrutinib-treated CLL. Produced via immunoSEQ multiplex PCR; TCRdb's table is partial and in-frame only. The sample shows 35,000 or so clones, about 64% of them seen only once. The specimen was PBMCs, collected at disease progression, from a patient treated with ibrutinib. These receptors all come from a human donor with chronic lymphocytic leukemia.

The chain uses TRBV7-8 and TRBJ2-3, with unresolved D. The CDR3 runs to 15 residues. Deletions cut 5 bases from V and 3 bases from J, with 15 bases between. The germline CDR1 and CDR2 sequences are SGHVS and FQNEAQ. The CDR3 loop reads CASSPRIQETDTQYF. DNA of the CDR3: TGTGCCAGCAGCCCCCGGATACAAGAAACAGATACGCAGTATTTT.

The gene calls are TRBV12-5 and TRBJ2-5, with 9 bases that match TRBD2. J gave up 5 bases and V 6 bases, and 16 bases lay outside the gene matches. Germline CDR1 LGHNT, CDR2 FRNRAP. CDR3 size: 17 residues. Here the CDR3 reads CASGPTGGGGARETQYF. The CDR3 DNA follows: TGTGCTAGTGGACCGACCGGGGGCGGGGGGGCCCGGGAGACCCAGTACTTC.

The chain joins TRBV27 to TRBJ1-2; D unclear. Trimming left V 7 bases short and J 0 bases short, with 12 bases between. CDR3 length: 14 residues. The germline CDR1 and CDR2 sequences are MNHEY and SMNVEV (reference sequence). In DNA form, the CDR3 reads TGTGCCAGCACCCTCAACGTAGCTAACTATGGCTACACCTTC. Amino acids: CASTLNVANYGYTF.

The genes are TRBV10-3 and TRBJ1-1; D gene ambiguous. This CDR3 region has 13 residues. V was cut by 6 bases and J by 1 base, with 9 bases left in between. CDR1 is ENHRY and CDR2 is SYGVKD in the germline V gene. The CDR3 DNA follows: TGTGCCATCAGGTTACAGCAGAACACTGAAGCTTTCTTT. Translated: CAIRLQQNTEAFF.

The table lists this clone with a few counts. The CDR3 loop reads CATSRHPWTGTQETQYF. The DNA of the CDR3 is TGTGCCACCAGCAGACACCCTTGGACAGGAACCCAAGAGACCCAGTACTTC. This chain joins TRBV15 and TRBJ2-5; 7 nucleotides align to TRBD1. The CDR3 runs to 17 residues. The V and J ends lost 2 bases and 1 base, in that order; junction bases with no gene match: 10. Germline V gene sequence: CDR1 LNHNV, CDR2 YYDKDF (reference sequence).

This clone was seen a few times. This rearrangement joins TRBV2 to TRBJ1-2, with a weak D call TRBD1 (5 bases). Germline V gene data show CDR1 as SNHLY and CDR2 as FYNNEI. Trimming took off 11 bases at V and 3 bases at J, with 22 bases between the two ends. This CDR3 spans 15 amino acids. Here the CDR3 reads CAGEPWAGRDYGYTF. For the CDR3, the DNA is TGTGCCGGGGAACCGTGGGCAGGGAGGGACTATGGCTACACCTTC.

This clone was seen a few times. This sequence joins TRBV7-9 and TRBJ1-1, with 7 bases identical to TRBD1. The CDR3 contains 13 residues. The V gene's germline CDR1 is SEHNR and CDR2 FQNEAQ (reference sequence). V shed 1 base and J 6 bases; nucleotides not matched to a gene: 2. The CDR3 DNA follows: TGTGCCAGCAGCTTAGGGGACAGCGCTGAAGCTTTCTTT. Protein product: CASSLGDSAEAFF.

This chain connects TRBV29-1 to TRBJ2-1, with 7 bases aligning to TRBD1. J lost 5 bases, V lost 6 bases, and 10 bases had no gene match. This CDR3 region has 14 residues. From germline, CDR1 is SQVTM and CDR2 ANQGSEA. The CDR3 DNA reads TGCAGCGTCCTACGGACAGGCCCCGACAATGAGCAGTTCTTC. It specifies CSVLRTGPDNEQFF.

The chain carries TRBV5-1 and TRBJ2-7; D is possibly TRBD2 (5 bases). CDR3 length: 14 residues. V lost 3 bases to trimming and J lost 1 base, with 11 bases between them. Germline lookup yields CDR1 SGHRS and CDR2 YFSETQ. CDR3 nucleotides: TGCGCCAGCAGCTCTTCACCGGGGTCCTACGAGCAGTACTTC. Translating it yields CASSSSPGSYEQYF.

The V and J genes are TRBV2 and TRBJ2-5, with D unclear. V lost 5 bases, J lost 2 bases, and 6 bases lay in between. From germline, CDR1 is SNHLY and CDR2 FYNNEI. The length of the CDR3 is 12 residues. CDR3 residues: CASSPLQETQYF. The CDR3 DNA is TGTGCCAGCAGTCCACTGCAAGAGACCCAGTACTTC.

This chain connects TRBV15 to TRBJ1-2, with TRBD1 matching over 7 bases. The length of the CDR3 is 15 residues. Germline V gene sequence: CDR1 LNHNV, CDR2 YYDKDF (reference sequence). V gave up 2 bases and J gave up 5 bases; unmatched junction bases: 8. The CDR3 DNA follows: TGTGCCACCAGCAGAAGTAGGAGGACAGGTTATGGCTACACCTTC. It yields the protein CATSRSRRTGYGYTF. Combining the CDR3 with reference TRBV15 and TRBJ1-2 gives the whole variable domain DAMVIQNPRYQVTQFGKPVTLSCSQTLNHNVMYWYQQKSSQAPKLLFHYYDKDFNNEADTPDNFQSRRPNTSFCFLDIRSPGLGDTAMYLCATSRSRRTGYGYTFGSGTRLTVV.

This clone turned up a few times. The J gene is TRBJ1-5, the V gene TRBV5-6; D gene unclear. The CDR3 length is 14 residues. V was shortened by 1 base and J by 3 bases, with 8 bases between the two germline ends. CDR1 and CDR2 (germline): SGHDT, YYEEEE. In DNA, the CDR3 is TGTGCCAGCAGCTTGTTGGCAAACAATCAGCCCCAGCATTTT. It is translated as CASSLLANNQPQHF.

The chain joins TRBV6-5 to TRBJ1-2, with TRBD1 identical over 7 bases. J was trimmed by 8 bases and V by 5 bases; bases with no gene match: 14. Per germline, CDR1 MNHEY and CDR2 SVGAGI. The CDR3 loop spans 15 amino acids. The CDR3 DNA is TGTGCCAGCAGTCCTAACGGACCAGGGGGAGAGGGCTACACCTTC. This translates into CASSPNGPGGEGYTF.

This clone was seen only once. CDR3 sequence (DNA): TGTGCCAGCAGTTTACTCTCAGGGGAGTACGACTATGGCTACACCTTC. Translation: CASSLLSGEYDYGYTF. The V and J genes are TRBV28 and TRBJ1-2; tentative D call: TRBD1 (6 bases). Trimming cost V 2 bases and J 3 bases, with 16 bases left between them. This CDR3 is built from 16 residues. The germline V gene encodes CDR1 MDHEN and CDR2 SYDVKM.

The gene calls are TRBV9 and TRBJ2-1, with D possibly being TRBD2 (5 bases). V was clipped by 2 bases and J by 8 bases, with 14 bases between them. The V gene's germline CDR1 is SGDLS and CDR2 YYNGEE. This CDR3 region has 14 residues. CDR3 nucleotide sequence: TGTGCCAGCAGCGTTGAGAGGGATCGGGATGAGCAGTTCTTC. Its protein is CASSVERDRDEQFF.

This chain joins TRBV7-2 and TRBJ1-2, with D unclear. Trimming left V 1 base short and J 1 base short, with 7 bases between. CDR1 is SGHTA and CDR2 is FQGNSA in the germline V gene. The CDR3 is 14 residues long. The CDR3 DNA follows: TGTGCCAGCAGCTTAGTCAATTATAACTATGGCTACACCTTC. This sequence encodes CASSLVNYNYGYTF.

The chain combines TRBV5-6 with TRBJ1-4; TRBD1 is a possible D gene (5 bases). The CDR3 extends over 15 amino acids. The germline CDR1 and CDR2 sequences are SGHDT and YYEEEE. Trimming removed 3 bases from V and 6 bases from J, with 15 bases in between. In DNA form, the CDR3 reads TGTGCCAGCAGCTCGGGACGGAGGTTCTATGAAAAACTGTTTTTT. Amino acids: CASSSGRRFYEKLFF.

The rearrangement links TRBV7-9 to TRBJ2-7; the D gene is possibly TRBD1 (5 bases). CDR1 and CDR2 from the germline V gene are SEHNR and FQNEAQ (reference sequence). The CDR3 runs to 16 residues. The germline V and J ends were trimmed by 6 bases and 2 bases, with 20 bases remaining between them. The CDR3 loop reads CASSLYPQVPTYEQYF. DNA for the CDR3: TGTGCCAGCAGTTTGTACCCACAGGTGCCAACCTACGAGCAGTACTTC.

The chain carries TRBV6-1 and TRBJ1-5, with D tentatively TRBD1 (5 bases). The CDR3 totals 13 residues. Trimming pared 7 bases from V and 4 bases from J, leaving 11 bases between. Germline V lookup: CDR1 MNHNS, CDR2 SASEGT. CDR3 region: CASTGTLNQPQHF. For the CDR3, the DNA is TGTGCCAGCACCGGGACGCTGAATCAGCCCCAGCATTTT.

This clone is a singleton in its sample. V gene TRBV27 combines with J gene TRBJ2-5; 10 bases fit TRBD2. The V gene's germline CDR1 is MNHEY and CDR2 SMNVEV (reference sequence). With V trimmed by 6 bases and J by 0 bases, 1 base remained unmatched. The CDR3 contains 14 residues. The CDR3 DNA is TGTGCCAGCAGAGCGGGGGGGTACCAAGAGACCCAGTACTTC. It yields the protein CASRAGGYQETQYF.

This clone was detected only once. This chain connects TRBV6-6 to TRBJ1-5; D not certain. V was clipped by 5 bases and J by 1 base, with 15 bases between them. This CDR3 is 16 amino acids long. Germline CDR1 and CDR2: MNHNY and SVGAGI (reference sequence). This CDR3 is CASSAGVSYSNQPQHF. The CDR3 region has the DNA TGTGCCAGCAGTGCGGGTGTGAGTTACAGCAATCAGCCCCAGCATTTT.

V is TRBV7-8 and J is TRBJ1-5, with 9 bases lining up with TRBD1. The V segment lost 1 base and the J segment 4 bases; nucleotides outside the gene matches: 2. The V gene's germline CDR1 is SGHVS and CDR2 FQNEAQ. This CDR3 contains 15 residues. CDR3 sequence (DNA): TGTGCCAGCAGCTTAGTTGGGACAGGGAATCAGCCCCAGCATTTT. It translates to CASSLVGTGNQPQHF.

The chain couples TRBV6-1 to TRBJ1-6; tentative D call: TRBD1 (5 bases). The CDR3 is 14 amino acids. V gave up 2 bases and J gave up 10 bases, with 12 bases separating them. Germline CDR1 and CDR2: MNHNS and SASEGT. The CDR3 here is CASSESQGGSPLHF. As DNA, the CDR3 is TGTGCCAGCAGTGAAAGTCAGGGAGGGTCACCCCTCCACTTT.

In its sample, this clone was seen once. The V call is TRBV6-1, the J call TRBJ1-5; D possibly corresponds to TRBD1 (5 bases). CDR1 is MNHNS and CDR2 is SASEGT in the germline V gene. The CDR3 totals 13 residues. V was pared by 4 bases and J by 7 bases, with 11 bases between. CDR3 nucleotides: TGTGCCAGCAGTGCAGACCAGGGACAGCCCCAGCATTTT. This encodes CASSADQGQPQHF.

The rearrangement joins TRBV11-2 to TRBJ2-5; 7 bases line up with TRBD2. The CDR3 spans 14 residues. With V trimmed by 8 bases and J by 5 bases, 11 bases remained unmatched. Germline V gene data show CDR1 as SGHAT and CDR2 as FQNNGV. As DNA, the CDR3 is TGTGCCAGCGCCAGGTGGGGGGGATTGGAGACCCAGTACTTC. It is translated as CASARWGGLETQYF. Together with reference TRBV11-2 and TRBJ2-5, the CDR3 gives the full variable domain: EAGVAQSPRYKIIEKRQSVAFWCNPISGHATLYWYQQILGQGPKLLIQFQNNGVVDDSQLPKDRFSAERLKGVDSTLKIQPAKLEDSAVYLCASARWGGLETQYFGPGTRLLVL.

This chain connects TRBV7-6 to TRBJ1-1; D gene unclear. Germline lookup yields CDR1 SGHVS and CDR2 FNYEAQ. This CDR3 has 14 amino acids. V was shortened by 1 base and J by 0 bases, with 6 bases between the two germline ends. CDR3 sequence (DNA): TGTGCCAGCAGCTTAGGACATCTGAACACTGAAGCTTTCTTT. Translation gives CASSLGHLNTEAFF.

V usage is TRBV6-1 and J usage is TRBJ1-1; D gene unclear. Trimming removed 2 bases from V and 4 bases from J, with 8 bases in between. CDR1 and CDR2 (germline): MNHNS, SASEGT. The CDR3 is 13 amino acids. CDR3 residues: CASSESRVTEAFF. The CDR3 DNA reads as TGTGCCAGCAGTGAATCACGGGTCACTGAAGCTTTCTTT.

This rearrangement joins TRBV2 to TRBJ2-7; 7 positions match TRBD1. The CDR3 sequence is 14 residues long. CDR1 and CDR2 from the germline V gene are SNHLY and FYNNEI. V was clipped by 6 bases and J by 0 bases; unmatched bases: 5. The CDR3 nucleotides are TGTGCCAGCAGCGAGACAGGGAACTCCTACGAGCAGTACTTC. Translated, it gives CASSETGNSYEQYF.